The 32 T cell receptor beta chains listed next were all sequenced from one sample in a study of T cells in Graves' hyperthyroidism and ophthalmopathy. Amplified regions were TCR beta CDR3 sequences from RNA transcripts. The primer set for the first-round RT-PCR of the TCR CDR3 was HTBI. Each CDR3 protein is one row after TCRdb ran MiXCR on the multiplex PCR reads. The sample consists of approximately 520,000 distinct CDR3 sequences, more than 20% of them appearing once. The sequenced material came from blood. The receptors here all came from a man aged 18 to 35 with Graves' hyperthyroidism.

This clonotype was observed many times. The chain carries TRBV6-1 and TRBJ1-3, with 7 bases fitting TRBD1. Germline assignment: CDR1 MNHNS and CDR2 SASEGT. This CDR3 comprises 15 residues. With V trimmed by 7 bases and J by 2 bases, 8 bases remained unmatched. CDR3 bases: TGTGCCAGCACCGAAGGAGGGGGCACTGGAAACACCATATATTTT. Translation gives CASTEGGGTGNTIYF.

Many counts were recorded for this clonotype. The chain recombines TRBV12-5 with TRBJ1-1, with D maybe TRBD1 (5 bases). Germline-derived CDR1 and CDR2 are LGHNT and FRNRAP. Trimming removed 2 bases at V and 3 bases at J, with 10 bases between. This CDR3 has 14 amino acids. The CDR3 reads CASGLSTDYTEAFF. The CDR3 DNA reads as TGTGCTAGTGGTTTGTCGACAGACTACACTGAAGCTTTCTTT.

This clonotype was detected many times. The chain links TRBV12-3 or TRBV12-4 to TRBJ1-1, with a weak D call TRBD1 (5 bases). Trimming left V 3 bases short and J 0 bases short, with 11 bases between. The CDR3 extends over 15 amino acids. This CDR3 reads CASSFWGLMNTEAFF. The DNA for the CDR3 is TGTGCCAGCAGTTTTTGGGGCCTCATGAACACTGAAGCTTTCTTT.

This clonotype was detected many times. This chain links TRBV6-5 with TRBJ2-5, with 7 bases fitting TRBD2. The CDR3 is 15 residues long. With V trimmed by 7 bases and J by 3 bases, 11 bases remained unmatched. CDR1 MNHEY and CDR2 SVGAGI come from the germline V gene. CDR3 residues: CASTFWDYKKETQYF. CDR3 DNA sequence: TGTGCCAGCACGTTTTGGGACTACAAAAAAGAGACCCAGTACTTC.

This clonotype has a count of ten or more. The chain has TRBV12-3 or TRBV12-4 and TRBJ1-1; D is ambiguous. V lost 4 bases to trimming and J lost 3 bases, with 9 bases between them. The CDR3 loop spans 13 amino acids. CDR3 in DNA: TGTGCCAGCAGTTCTGAACCTCACACTGAAGCTTTCTTT. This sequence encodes CASSSEPHTEAFF.

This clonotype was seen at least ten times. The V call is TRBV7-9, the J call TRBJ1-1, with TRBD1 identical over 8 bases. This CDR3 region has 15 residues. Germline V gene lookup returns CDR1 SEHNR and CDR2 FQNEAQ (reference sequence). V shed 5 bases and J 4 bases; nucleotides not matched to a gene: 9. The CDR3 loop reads CASSHRQGYGTEAFF. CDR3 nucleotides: TGTGCCAGCAGCCACCGACAGGGGTACGGCACTGAAGCTTTCTTT.

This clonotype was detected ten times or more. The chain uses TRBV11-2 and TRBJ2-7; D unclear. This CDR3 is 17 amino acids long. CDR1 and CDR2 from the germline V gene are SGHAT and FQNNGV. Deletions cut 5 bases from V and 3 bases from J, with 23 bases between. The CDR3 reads CASSRSTGSYPLYEQYF. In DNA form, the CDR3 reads TGTGCCAGCAGCCGTTCGACTGGATCTTATCCCCTCTACGAGCAGTACTTC.

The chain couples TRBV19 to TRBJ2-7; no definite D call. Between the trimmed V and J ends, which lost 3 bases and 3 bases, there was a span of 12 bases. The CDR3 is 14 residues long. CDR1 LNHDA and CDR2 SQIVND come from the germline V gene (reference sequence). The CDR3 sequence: CASSMVSPGYEQYF. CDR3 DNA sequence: TGTGCCAGTAGTATGGTATCGCCGGGCTACGAGCAGTACTTC.

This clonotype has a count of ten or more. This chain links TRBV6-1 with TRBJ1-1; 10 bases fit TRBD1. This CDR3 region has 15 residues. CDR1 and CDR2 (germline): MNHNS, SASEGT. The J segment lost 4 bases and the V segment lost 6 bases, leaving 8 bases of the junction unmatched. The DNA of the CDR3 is TGTGCCAGCAGACGGACAGGGGGAAGCGGCACTGAAGCTTTCTTT. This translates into CASRRTGGSGTEAFF.

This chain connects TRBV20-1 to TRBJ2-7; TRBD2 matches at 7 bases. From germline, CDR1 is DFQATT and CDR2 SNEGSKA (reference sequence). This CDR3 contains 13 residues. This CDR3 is CSDHQRGTYEQYF. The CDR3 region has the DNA TGCAGCGACCACCAGCGGGGAACCTACGAGCAGTACTTC.

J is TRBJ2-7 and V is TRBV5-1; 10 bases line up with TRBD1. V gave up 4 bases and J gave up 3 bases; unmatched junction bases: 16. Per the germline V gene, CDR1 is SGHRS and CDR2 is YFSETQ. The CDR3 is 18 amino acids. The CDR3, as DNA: TGCGCCAGCAGCCTAGGGACAGGGGTCACGGCCATAGTCTACGAGCAGTACTTC. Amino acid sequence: CASSLGTGVTAIVYEQYF.

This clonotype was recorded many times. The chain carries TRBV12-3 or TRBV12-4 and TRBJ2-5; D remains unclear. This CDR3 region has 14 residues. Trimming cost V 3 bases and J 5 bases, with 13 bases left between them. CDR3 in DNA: TGTGCCAGCAGTTTCCGCCCAGGTTGGGAGACCCAGTACTTC. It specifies CASSFRPGWETQYF.

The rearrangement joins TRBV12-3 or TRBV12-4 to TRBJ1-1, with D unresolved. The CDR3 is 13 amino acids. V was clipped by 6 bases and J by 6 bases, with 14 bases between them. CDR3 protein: CASRPYNFPEAFF. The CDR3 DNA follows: TGTGCCAGCAGACCCTACAATTTTCCTGAAGCTTTCTTT.

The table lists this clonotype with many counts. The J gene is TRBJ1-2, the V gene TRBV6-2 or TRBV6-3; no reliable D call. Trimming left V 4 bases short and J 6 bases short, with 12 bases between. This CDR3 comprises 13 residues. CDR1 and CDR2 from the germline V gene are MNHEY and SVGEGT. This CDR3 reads CASSSVRGDGYTF. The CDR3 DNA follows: TGTGCCAGCAGTTCCGTTCGTGGGGATGGCTACACCTTC.

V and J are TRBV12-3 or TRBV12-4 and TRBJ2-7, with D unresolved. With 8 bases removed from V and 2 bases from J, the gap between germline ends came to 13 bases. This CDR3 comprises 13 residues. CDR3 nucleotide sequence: TGTGCCAGCCAGGATCGGGTGGCCTACGAGCAGTACTTC. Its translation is CASQDRVAYEQYF.

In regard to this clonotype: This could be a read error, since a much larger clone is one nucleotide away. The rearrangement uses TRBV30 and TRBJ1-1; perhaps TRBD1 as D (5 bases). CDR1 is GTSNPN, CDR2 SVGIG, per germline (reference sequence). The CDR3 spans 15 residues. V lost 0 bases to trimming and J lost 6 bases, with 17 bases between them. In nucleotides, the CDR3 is TGTGCCTGGAGTGTTCAAGGGGCAGGTGTGTCTGAAGCTTTCTTT. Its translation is CAWSVQGAGVSEAFF.

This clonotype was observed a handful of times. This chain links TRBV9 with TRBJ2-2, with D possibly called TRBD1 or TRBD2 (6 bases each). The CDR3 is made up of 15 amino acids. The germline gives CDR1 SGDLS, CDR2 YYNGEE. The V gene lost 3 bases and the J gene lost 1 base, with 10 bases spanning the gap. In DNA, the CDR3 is TGTGCCAGCAGCGCAGAGGGGGGGAACACCGGGGAGCTGTTTTTT. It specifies CASSAEGGNTGELFF.

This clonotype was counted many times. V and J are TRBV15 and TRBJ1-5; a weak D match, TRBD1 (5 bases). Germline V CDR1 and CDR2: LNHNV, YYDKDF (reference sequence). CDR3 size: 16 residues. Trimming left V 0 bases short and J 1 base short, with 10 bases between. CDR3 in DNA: TGTGCCACCAGCAGAGATAGAGGGGAAAGCAATCAGCCCCAGCATTTT. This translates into CATSRDRGESNQPQHF.

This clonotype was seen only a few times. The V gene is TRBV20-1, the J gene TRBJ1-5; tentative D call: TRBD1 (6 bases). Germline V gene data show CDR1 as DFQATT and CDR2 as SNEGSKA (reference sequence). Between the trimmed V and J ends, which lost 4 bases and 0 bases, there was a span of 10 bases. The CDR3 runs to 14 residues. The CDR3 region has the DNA TGCAGTGCTACCGACAGGATTAGCAATCAGCCCCAGCATTTT. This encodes CSATDRISNQPQHF.

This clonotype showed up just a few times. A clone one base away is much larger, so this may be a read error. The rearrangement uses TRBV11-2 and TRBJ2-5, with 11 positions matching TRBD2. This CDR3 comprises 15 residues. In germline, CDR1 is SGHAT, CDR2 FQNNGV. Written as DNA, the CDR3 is TGTGCCAGCAGCTTAGATCTAGCGGGAGGAGAGACCAAGTACTTC. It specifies CASSLDLAGGETKYF.

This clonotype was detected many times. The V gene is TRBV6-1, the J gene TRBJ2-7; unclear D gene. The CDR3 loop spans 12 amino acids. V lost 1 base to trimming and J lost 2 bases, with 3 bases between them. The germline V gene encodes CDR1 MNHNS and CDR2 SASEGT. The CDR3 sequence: CASSEGTYEQYF. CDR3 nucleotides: TGTGCCAGCAGTGAAGGGACCTACGAGCAGTACTTC.

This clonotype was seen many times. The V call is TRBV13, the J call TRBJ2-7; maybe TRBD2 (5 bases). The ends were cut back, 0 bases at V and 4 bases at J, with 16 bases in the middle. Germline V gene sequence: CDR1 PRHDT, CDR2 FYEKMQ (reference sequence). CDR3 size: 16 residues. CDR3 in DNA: TGTGCCAGCAGCTTAGGGCTAAAGGAGGTATCGTACGAGCAGTACTTC. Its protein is CASSLGLKEVSYEQYF.

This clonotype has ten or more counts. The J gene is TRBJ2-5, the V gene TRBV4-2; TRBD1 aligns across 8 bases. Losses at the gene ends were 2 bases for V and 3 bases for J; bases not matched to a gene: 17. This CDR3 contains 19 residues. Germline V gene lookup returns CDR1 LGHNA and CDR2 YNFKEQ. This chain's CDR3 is CASSQRVRGLREEEETQYF. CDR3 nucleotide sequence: TGTGCCAGCAGCCAAAGGGTCAGGGGGCTGAGAGAGGAGGAAGAGACCCAGTACTTC.

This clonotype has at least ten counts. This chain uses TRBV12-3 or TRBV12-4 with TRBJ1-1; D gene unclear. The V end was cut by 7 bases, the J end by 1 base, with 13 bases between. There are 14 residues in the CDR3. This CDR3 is CASTPERQNTEAFF. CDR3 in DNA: TGTGCCAGCACCCCCGAGAGGCAGAACACTGAAGCTTTCTTT.

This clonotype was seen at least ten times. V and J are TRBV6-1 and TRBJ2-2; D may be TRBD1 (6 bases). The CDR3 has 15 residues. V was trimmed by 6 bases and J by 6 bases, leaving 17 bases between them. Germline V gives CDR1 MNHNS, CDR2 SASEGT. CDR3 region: CASSAGWDKAGELFF. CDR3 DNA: TGTGCCAGCAGCGCAGGGTGGGACAAGGCCGGGGAGCTGTTTTTT.

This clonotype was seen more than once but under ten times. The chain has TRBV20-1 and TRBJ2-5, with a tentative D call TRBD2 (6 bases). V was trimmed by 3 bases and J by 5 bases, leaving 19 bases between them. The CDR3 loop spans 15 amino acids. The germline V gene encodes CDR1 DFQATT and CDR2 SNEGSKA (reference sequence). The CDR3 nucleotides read TGCAGTGCTAGGATGGAGGGAACGGTCCCGGAGACCCAGTACTTC. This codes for CSARMEGTVPETQYF.

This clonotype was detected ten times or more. The CDR3: CASSQPGKSYEQYF. The CDR3 DNA reads TGCGCCAGCAGCCAGCCCGGGAAATCCTACGAGCAGTACTTC. The rearrangement uses TRBV4-1 and TRBJ2-7, with D maybe TRBD2 (5 bases). The CDR3 spans 14 residues. Trimming pared 3 bases from V and 1 base from J, leaving 10 bases between. Germline V gives CDR1 MGHRA, CDR2 YSYEKL.

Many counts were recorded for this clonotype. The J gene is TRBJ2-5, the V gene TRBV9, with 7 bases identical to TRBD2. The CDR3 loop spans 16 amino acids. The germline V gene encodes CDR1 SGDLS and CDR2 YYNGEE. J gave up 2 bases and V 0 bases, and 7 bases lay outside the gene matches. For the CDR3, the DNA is TGTGCCAGCAGCGTAGGGGGCGGGGGAGGGCAAGAGACCCAGTACTTC. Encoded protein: CASSVGGGGGQETQYF.

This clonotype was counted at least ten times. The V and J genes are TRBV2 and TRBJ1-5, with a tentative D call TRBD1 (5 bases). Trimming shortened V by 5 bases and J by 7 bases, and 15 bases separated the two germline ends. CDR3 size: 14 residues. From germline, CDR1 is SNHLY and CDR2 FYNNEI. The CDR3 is CASSSQGRRQPQHF. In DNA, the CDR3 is TGTGCCAGCAGTTCCCAGGGAAGGAGGCAGCCCCAGCATTTT.

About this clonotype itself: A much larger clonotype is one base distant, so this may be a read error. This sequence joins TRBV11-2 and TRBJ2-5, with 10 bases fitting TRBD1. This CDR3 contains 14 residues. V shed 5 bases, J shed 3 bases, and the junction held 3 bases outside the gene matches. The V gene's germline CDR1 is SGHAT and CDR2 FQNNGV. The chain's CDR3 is CASSHGTGEETQYF. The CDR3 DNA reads TGTGCCAGCAGCCACGGGACAGGGGAAGAGACCCAGTACTTC.

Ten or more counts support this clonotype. The CDR3 DNA reads as TGTGCCAGCAGGCGGAGGGAGTTCGACACTGAAGCTTTCTTT. Encoded protein: CASRRREFDTEAFF. The chain combines TRBV7-8 with TRBJ1-1; no reliable D call. The CDR3 extends over 14 amino acids. Trimming pared 6 bases from V and 3 bases from J, leaving 14 bases between. CDR1 is SGHVS, CDR2 FQNEAQ, per germline.

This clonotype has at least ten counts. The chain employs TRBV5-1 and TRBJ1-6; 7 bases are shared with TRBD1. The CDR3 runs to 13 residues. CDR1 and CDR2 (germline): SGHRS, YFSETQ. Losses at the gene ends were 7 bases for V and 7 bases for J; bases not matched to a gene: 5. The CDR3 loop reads CASHRDRNSPLHF. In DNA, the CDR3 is TGCGCCAGCCACCGGGACAGAAATTCACCCCTCCACTTT.